The 14 T cell receptor beta chains presented below share a single source sample, sequenced in a study of control samples from healthy donors and cancer patients. TCRdb's copy holds only in-frame clones and misses some; the assay was immunoSEQ multiplex PCR. In the table there are about 160,000 clones, approximately 96% of which are singletons. The sequenced sample consisted of blood. These receptors came from a woman in her forties in good health.

The chain joins TRBV9 to TRBJ1-6; D gene uncertain. The CDR3 sequence is 17 residues long. Germline-derived CDR1 and CDR2 are SGDLS and YYNGEE. Deletions cut 3 bases from V and 4 bases from J, with 17 bases between. This CDR3 is CASSAPRNGRYNSPLHF. The DNA for the CDR3 is TGTGCCAGCAGCGCCCCTCGAAATGGGAGATATAATTCACCCCTCCACTTT.

The chain links TRBV3-1 (or the pseudogene TRBV3-2) to TRBJ1-4, with TRBD1 as a possible D gene (5 bases). V was trimmed by 0 bases and J by 8 bases, leaving 10 bases between them. The CDR3 has 14 residues. CDR1 LGHDT and CDR2 YNNKEL come from the germline V gene (reference sequence). The DNA of the CDR3 is TGTGCCAGCAGCCAAGAGCCAGGGCGGGAAAAACTGTTTTTT. Translated, it gives CASSQEPGREKLFF.

The J gene is TRBJ1-6, the V gene TRBV19; 7 nucleotides agree with TRBD1. The CDR3 length is 17 residues. The V gene end was trimmed by 3 bases and the J gene end by 7 bases; junction bases not matched to a gene: 12. Germline CDR1 and CDR2: LNHDA and SQIVND (reference sequence). This CDR3 is CASSIQLFGTVNSPLHF. The CDR3 DNA sequence: TGTGCCAGTAGTATTCAGTTATTTGGGACAGTAAATTCACCCCTCCACTTT.

The chain combines TRBV29-1 with TRBJ2-2, with 9 bases aligning to TRBD2. Germline CDR1 is SQVTM and CDR2 is ANQGSEA. This CDR3 is 14 amino acids long. V was pared by 7 bases and J by 0 bases, with 3 bases of the junction left unmatched. CDR3 DNA: TGCAGCGCGCGGGAGGGGGCGAACACCGGGGAGCTGTTTTTT. Translated: CSAREGANTGELFF.

A note on this clone: Its ends do not fully match the called genes, so a read error is possible. V usage is TRBV7-7 and J usage is TRBJ2-3; 8 nucleotides agree with TRBD2. The CDR3 has 16 residues. Germline V gene data show CDR1 as SSHAT and CDR2 as FNYEAQ (reference sequence). The CDR3 DNA sequence: TGTGCTAGCAGCTTAGGGGTAGCGGGGTCCACAGATACGCAGTATTTT. Translation gives CASSLGVAGSTDTQYF.

The chain has TRBV25-1 and TRBJ2-7; D not resolved. Per the germline V gene, CDR1 is MGHDK and CDR2 is SYGVNS. CDR3 length: 14 residues. The V end lost 5 bases, the J end lost 5 bases, and 16 bases lay between the germline ends. CDR3 nucleotides: TGTGCCAGCAGTCCCCCCCCAGGTAGCAACGAGCAGTACTTC. Translated, it gives CASSPPPGSNEQYF.

The chain employs TRBV7-2 and TRBJ2-7; D perhaps matches TRBD1 (6 bases). CDR1 and CDR2 from the germline V gene are SGHTA and FQGNSA. CDR3 length: 15 amino acids. V lost 1 base to trimming and J lost 2 bases, with 12 bases between them. The chain's CDR3 is CASSLGTAVTYEQYF. The CDR3 DNA is TGTGCCAGCAGCTTAGGGACAGCAGTAACCTACGAGCAGTACTTC.

This chain's CDR3 is CASSQSGSSYNEQFF. The CDR3 DNA sequence: TGCGCCAGCAGCCAAAGCGGGAGCTCCTACAATGAGCAGTTCTTC. This chain uses TRBV4-3 with TRBJ2-1; 8 nucleotides line up with TRBD2. This CDR3 has 15 residues. V was clipped by 2 bases and J by 0 bases; unmatched bases: 0. In germline, CDR1 is LGHNA, CDR2 YSLEER.

The chain employs TRBV5-4 and TRBJ2-6, with 10 bases lining up with TRBD1. V shed 5 bases and J 0 bases; nucleotides not matched to a gene: 5. The CDR3 runs to 17 residues. Germline V gene data show CDR1 as SGHNT and CDR2 as YYREEE (reference sequence). CDR3 DNA sequence: TGTGCCAGCAGGGCCGGGACAGGGGCCTCTGGGGCCAACGTCCTGACTTTC. Its translation: CASRAGTGASGANVLTF.

CDR3 coding DNA: TGTGCCAGCAGCGAGATTGGGGGGGGATCCTATAATTCACCCCTCCACTTT. This codes for CASSEIGGGSYNSPLHF. The chain links TRBV9 to TRBJ1-6; TRBD1 is a possible D gene (5 bases). The germline V gene encodes CDR1 SGDLS and CDR2 YYNGEE. Trimming stripped 3 bases from V and 1 base from J, with 14 bases between. This CDR3 region has 17 residues. The full variable domain, its missing parts supplied by reference TRBV9 and TRBJ1-6, is DSGVTQTPKHLITATGQRVTLRCSPRSGDLSVYWYQQSLDQGLQFLIQYYNGEERAKGNILERFSAQQFPDLHSELNLSSLELGDSALYFCASSEIGGGSYNSPLHFGNGTRLTVT.

This sequence joins TRBV6-1 and TRBJ2-7, with TRBD1 matching 8 bases. Trimming at V came to 0 bases and at J to 3 bases, leaving 4 bases not matched to a gene. Germline V CDR1 and CDR2: MNHNS, SASEGT. This CDR3 has 15 residues. DNA for the CDR3: TGTGCCAGCAGTGAAGCTGAGGGACAGGACTACGAGCAGTACTTC. Amino acid sequence: CASSEAEGQDYEQYF.

The V and J genes are TRBV7-2 and TRBJ1-3; 8 positions agree with TRBD1. The V and J ends lost 5 bases and 0 bases, in that order; junction bases with no gene match: 3. Germline CDR1 SGHTA, CDR2 FQGNSA. The CDR3 covers 15 residues. The CDR3 bases are TGTGCCAGCAGCATCGACAGGGGCTCTGGAAACACCATATATTTT. Residues: CASSIDRGSGNTIYF.

The chain joins TRBV10-3 to TRBJ1-4, with a tentative D call TRBD1 (5 bases). Germline V gives CDR1 ENHRY, CDR2 SYGVKD. This CDR3 spans 13 amino acids. Trimming left V 2 bases short and J 5 bases short, with 6 bases between. The CDR3 protein is CAISEGQNEKLFF. The CDR3 DNA is TGTGCCATCAGTGAGGGACAAAATGAAAAACTGTTTTTT.

This chain connects TRBV5-1 to TRBJ1-1; D unclear. Per germline, CDR1 SGHRS and CDR2 YFSETQ. The length of the CDR3 is 13 residues. Trimming took 4 bases from V and 1 from J, leaving 8 bases between them. CDR3 sequence (DNA): TGCGCCAGCAGCGCCGAGAGGAACACTGAAGCTTTCTTT. This encodes CASSAERNTEAFF.